This entry lists 28 T cell receptor beta chains sequenced from one sample in a study of blood T cell repertoires in COVID-19. Produced via immunoSEQ multiplex PCR; TCRdb's table is partial and in-frame only. This sample has 180,000 or so clones, with more than 75% found just once. Source material: peripheral blood. The receptors stem from a woman aged 45-65 years with active or convalescent COVID-19.

The CDR3 loop is CASSTATRGQVGDTEAFF. The CDR3 nucleotides are TGTGCCAGTAGTACCGCGACCCGGGGACAAGTAGGGGACACTGAAGCTTTCTTT. The rearrangement joins TRBV19 to TRBJ1-1; D possibly corresponds to TRBD1 (6 bases). Germline V gene data show CDR1 as LNHDA and CDR2 as SQIVND (reference sequence). The CDR3 is made up of 18 amino acids. Between the trimmed V and J ends, which lost 4 bases and 3 bases, there was a span of 24 bases.

This clone was found a few times. This sequence joins TRBV9 and TRBJ2-5, with D uncertain. The CDR3 totals 13 residues. Germline V gene data show CDR1 as SGDLS and CDR2 as YYNGEE. V was shortened by 3 bases and J by 5 bases, with 11 bases between the two germline ends. For the CDR3, the DNA is TGTGCCAGCAGCGGCGTAGACTGGGAGACCCAGTACTTC. It specifies CASSGVDWETQYF.

V usage is TRBV15 and J usage is TRBJ1-5; D is uncertain. CDR3 length: 15 residues. Per germline, CDR1 LNHNV and CDR2 YYDKDF (reference sequence). Trimming removed 0 bases at V and 4 bases at J, with 10 bases between. The CDR3 protein is CATSRERTGNQPQHF. In DNA form, the CDR3 reads TGTGCCACCAGCAGAGAAAGGACGGGGAATCAGCCCCAGCATTTT.

J is TRBJ1-1 and V is TRBV5-1, with 8 bases matching TRBD1. The CDR3 loop spans 14 amino acids. Germline assignment: CDR1 SGHRS and CDR2 YFSETQ. Trimming took 5 bases from V and 4 from J; bases not matched to a gene: 7. The CDR3 sequence: CASRSTGDSTEAFF. The CDR3 DNA reads as TGCGCCAGCAGATCGACAGGGGACTCCACTGAAGCTTTCTTT.

The rearrangement uses TRBV29-1 and TRBJ1-1, with D possibly TRBD1 on 5 matching bases. This CDR3 comprises 11 residues. CDR1 SQVTM and CDR2 ANQGSEA come from the germline V gene. The V end lost 7 bases, the J end lost 10 bases, and 16 bases lay between the germline ends. The CDR3 coding sequence is TGCAGCGGGGGCCCCGGGGTGCCAGCTTTCTTT. Encoded protein: CSGGPGVPAFF. Combining the CDR3 with reference TRBV29-1 and TRBJ1-1 gives the whole variable domain SAVISQKPSRDICQRGTSLTIQCQVDSQVTMMFWYRQQPGQSLTLIATANQGSEATYESGFVIDKFPISRPNLTFSTLTVSNMSPEDSSIYLCSGGPGVPAFFGQGTRLTVV.

The V call is TRBV12-5, the J call TRBJ2-1; 9 bases map to TRBD2. Germline loops: CDR1 LGHNT, CDR2 FRNRAP. The ends lost 6 bases at V and 7 bases at J; junction bases unmatched: 7. This CDR3 is built from 14 residues. The CDR3 DNA sequence: TGTGCTAGTGGATGGGCGCTAGCGGGAAATGAGCAGTTCTTC. Translated: CASGWALAGNEQFF. Combining the CDR3 with reference TRBV12-5 and TRBJ2-1 gives the whole variable domain DARVTQTPRHKVTEMGQEVTMRCQPILGHNTVFWYRQTMMQGLELLAYFRNRAPLDDSGMPKDRFSAEMPDATLATLKIQPSEPRDSAVYFCASGWALAGNEQFFGPGTRLTVL.

This chain connects TRBV19 to TRBJ1-1; D is possibly TRBD1 (5 bases). V dropped 5 bases and J dropped 5 bases, with 15 bases sitting between them. The CDR3 contains 14 residues. The germline V gene has CDR1 LNHDA and CDR2 SQIVND (reference sequence). CDR3 protein: CASSAPRGETEAFF. The DNA of the CDR3 is TGTGCCAGTAGTGCCCCCCGGGGGGAGACTGAAGCTTTCTTT. The entire variable domain, with the rest obtained from reference TRBV19 and TRBJ1-1, is as follows: DGGITQSPKYLFRKEGQNVTLSCEQNLNHDAMYWYRQDPGQGLRLIYYSQIVNDFQKGDIAEGYSVSREKKESFPLTVTSAQKNPTAFYLCASSAPRGETEAFFGQGTRLTVV.

This chain connects TRBV7-2 to TRBJ1-5; D might be TRBD1 (5 bases). Germline V gene lookup returns CDR1 SGHTA and CDR2 FQGNSA. Trimming pared 1 base from V and 6 bases from J, leaving 10 bases between. The CDR3 runs to 14 residues. CDR3 DNA sequence: TGTGCCAGCAGCTTAGAGGGGAAGGTTCAGCCCCAGCATTTT. Residues: CASSLEGKVQPQHF.

This clone turned up a few times. V and J are TRBV4-3 and TRBJ2-1, with 16 positions matching TRBD2. J was trimmed by 7 bases and V by 4 bases; bases with no gene match: 4. From germline, CDR1 is LGHNA and CDR2 YSLEER. The CDR3 length is 16 residues. The CDR3 DNA reads TGCGCCAGCAGCCGGGGACTAGCGGGGGGGCAGAATGAGCAGTTCTTC. Encoded protein: CASSRGLAGGQNEQFF.

The chain uses TRBV19 and TRBJ2-7; 10 bases map to TRBD1. The germline CDR1 and CDR2 sequences are LNHDA and SQIVND (reference sequence). This CDR3 has 14 residues. The ends lost 6 bases at V and 11 bases at J; junction bases unmatched: 13. CDR3 in DNA: TGTGCCAGTAGCCCCCGAGGGACAGGGGCCTTAAAGTACTTC. It codes for CASSPRGTGALKYF. Full variable domain (remainder filled in from reference TRBV19 and TRBJ2-7): DGGITQSPKYLFRKEGQNVTLSCEQNLNHDAMYWYRQDPGQGLRLIYYSQIVNDFQKGDIAEGYSVSREKKESFPLTVTSAQKNPTAFYLCASSPRGTGALKYFGPGTRLTVT.

J is TRBJ2-7 and V is TRBV11-2, with TRBD2 identical over 8 bases. The ends lost 6 bases at V and 3 bases at J; junction bases unmatched: 4. Germline values: CDR1 SGHAT, CDR2 FQNNGV. CDR3 size: 13 residues. The CDR3 coding sequence is TGTGCCAGCAGGGGTAGCGGGGACTACGAGCAGTACTTC. It codes for CASRGSGDYEQYF. Full variable domain (rest looked up from reference TRBV11-2 and TRBJ2-7): EAGVAQSPRYKIIEKRQSVAFWCNPISGHATLYWYQQILGQGPKLLIQFQNNGVVDDSQLPKDRFSAERLKGVDSTLKIQPAKLEDSAVYLCASRGSGDYEQYFGPGTRLTVT.

This rearrangement joins TRBV7-7 to TRBJ2-3, with a tentative D call TRBD2 (7 bases). Germline lookup yields CDR1 SSHAT and CDR2 FNYEAQ (reference sequence). The length of the CDR3 is 15 residues. V lost 10 bases and J lost 4, with 21 bases in between. Written as DNA, the CDR3 is TGTGCCATGATGGGGGGGGCGGCCCCACCAGATACGCAGTATTTT. This codes for CAMMGGAAPPDTQYF. Variable domain in full (rest from reference TRBV7-7 and TRBJ2-3): GAGVSQSPRYKVTKRGQDVTLRCDPISSHATLYWYQQALGQGPEFLTYFNYEAQPDKSGLPSDRFSAERPEGSISTLTIQRTEQRDSAMYRCAMMGGAAPPDTQYFGPGTRLTVL.

The V call is TRBV28, the J call TRBJ1-2; D is undetermined. CDR3 length: 15 residues. V lost 2 bases, J lost 1 base, and 11 bases lay in between. Germline values: CDR1 MDHEN, CDR2 SYDVKM. The CDR3 loop reads CASSLLGRDNYGYTF. The DNA of the CDR3 is TGTGCCAGCAGTTTACTGGGCCGCGATAACTATGGCTACACCTTC.

The chain recombines TRBV6-5 with TRBJ2-1; D ambiguous. The CDR3 runs to 13 residues. The germline gives CDR1 MNHEY, CDR2 SVGAGI. The V gene lost 0 bases and the J gene lost 7 bases, with 7 bases spanning the gap. For the CDR3, the DNA is TGTGCCAGCAGTTACTCGAGGTCGAATGAGCAGTTCTTC. As protein: CASSYSRSNEQFF.

The V call is TRBV30, the J call TRBJ2-5; 7 bases align to TRBD1. The CDR3 contains 12 residues. J was trimmed by 5 bases and V by 0 bases; bases with no gene match: 0. The germline CDR1 and CDR2 sequences are GTSNPN and SVGIG (reference sequence). The CDR3 region has the DNA TGTGCCTGGAGTGTACAGGGGGAGACCCAGTACTTC. As protein: CAWSVQGETQYF.

The chain employs TRBV6-1 and TRBJ1-4; a possible D gene is TRBD1 (5 bases). This CDR3 has 16 residues. The germline V gene has CDR1 MNHNS and CDR2 SASEGT. Trimming cost V 0 bases and J 9 bases, with 17 bases left between them. The DNA for the CDR3 is TGTGCCAGCAGTGAAGCGCTTGGGGGGAACCAACAAAAACTGTTTTTT. Translation gives CASSEALGGNQQKLFF.

V usage is TRBV11-2 and J usage is TRBJ1-2, with 8 bases matching TRBD1. V was clipped by 7 bases and J by 4 bases; unmatched bases: 5. The CDR3 extends over 13 amino acids. Germline values: CDR1 SGHAT, CDR2 FQNNGV. In nucleotides, the CDR3 is TGTGCCAGCACCAGGGGGCAGATCTATGGCTACACCTTC. This sequence encodes CASTRGQIYGYTF.

The chain recombines TRBV9 with TRBJ2-3; 7 nucleotides line up with TRBD1. This CDR3 is 14 amino acids long. The germline CDR1 and CDR2 sequences are SGDLS and YYNGEE. V dropped 7 bases and J dropped 6; count of bases not matched to a gene: 11. In nucleotides, the CDR3 is TGTGCCAGCGGGACCGGGACAGCCACTGATACGCAGTATTTT. Protein: CASGTGTATDTQYF.

The chain couples TRBV7-2 to TRBJ2-5, with TRBD2 identical over 11 bases. The CDR3 sequence is 16 residues long. Germline-derived CDR1 and CDR2 are SGHTA and FQGNSA. Germline trimming cut 4 bases from V and 5 bases from J; bases unmatched to any gene: 9. CDR3 sequence reads: CASSSRLAGPVETQYF. The DNA for the CDR3 is TGTGCCAGCAGCTCCCGACTAGCGGGGCCCGTGGAGACCCAGTACTTC.

The V and J genes are TRBV3-1 (or the pseudogene TRBV3-2) and TRBJ1-4; D unclear. This CDR3 contains 15 residues. Germline loops: CDR1 LGHDT, CDR2 YNNKEL (reference sequence). The V end lost 1 base, the J end lost 0 bases, and 6 bases lay between the germline ends. CDR3: CASSQASATNEKLFF. CDR3 in DNA: TGTGCCAGCAGCCAAGCCTCTGCAACTAATGAAAAACTGTTTTTT.

This chain links TRBV27 with TRBJ2-5; D call uncertain. V lost 3 bases and J lost 3, with 14 bases in between. The CDR3 extends over 15 amino acids. The germline CDR1 and CDR2 sequences are MNHEY and SMNVEV (reference sequence). In nucleotides, the CDR3 is TGTGCCAGCAGTTTTCGGTCCTCTAGAGAAGAGACCCAGTACTTC. This gives the protein CASSFRSSREETQYF.

V is TRBV11-1 and J is TRBJ2-5, with a possible D match to TRBD1 (5 bases). CDR1 is SGHAT and CDR2 is FQDESV in the germline V gene (reference sequence). V was shortened by 1 base and J by 5 bases, with 8 bases between the two germline ends. The CDR3 runs 13 residues. The CDR3 region is CASSLVHRETQYF. CDR3 nucleotide sequence: TGTGCCAGCAGCTTAGTGCACAGGGAGACCCAGTACTTC.

This sequence joins TRBV3-1 (or the pseudogene TRBV3-2) and TRBJ1-1, with TRBD1 matching 7 bases. The V segment lost 4 bases and the J segment 0 bases; nucleotides outside the gene matches: 8. This CDR3 comprises 16 residues. CDR1 and CDR2 from the germline V gene are LGHDT and YNNKEL (reference sequence). The CDR3 sequence is CASSPYRGRMNTEAFF. CDR3 nucleotides: TGTGCCAGCAGCCCATACAGGGGACGCATGAACACTGAAGCTTTCTTT.

The rearrangement links TRBV6-5 to TRBJ1-2, with D perhaps matching TRBD1 (5 bases). Trimming took off 8 bases at V and 5 bases at J, with 21 bases between the two ends. This CDR3 spans 15 amino acids. Per germline, CDR1 MNHEY and CDR2 SVGAGI. The CDR3 nucleotides are TGTGCCAGCCTCCGGGACTCCCCCGCGTCTTATGGCTACACCTTC. Amino acid sequence: CASLRDSPASYGYTF.

The V gene is TRBV6-5, the J gene TRBJ2-7, with TRBD2 matching 8 bases. V lost 5 bases to trimming and J lost 3 bases; unmatched junction nucleotides: 6. CDR1 MNHEY and CDR2 SVGAGI come from the germline V gene. The CDR3 contains 14 residues. The CDR3 sequence: CASSPRGGNYEQYF. CDR3 nucleotide sequence: TGTGCCAGCAGTCCCCGGGGGGGCAACTACGAGCAGTACTTC.

The chain has TRBV28 and TRBJ1-2; D is undetermined. V was clipped by 6 bases and J by 8 bases, with 10 bases between them. This CDR3 spans 11 amino acids. Germline V gives CDR1 MDHEN, CDR2 SYDVKM. The DNA for the CDR3 is TGTGCCAGCAGCCTCAAACAGGGCTACACCTTC. Translation gives CASSLKQGYTF.

The chain is built from TRBV5-4 and TRBJ2-2; weak D call: TRBD2 (5 bases). The V end was cut by 1 base, the J end by 4 bases, with 11 bases between. The CDR3 runs 15 residues. The V gene's germline CDR1 is SGHNT and CDR2 YYREEE (reference sequence). The DNA of the CDR3 is TGTGCCAGCAGCTTGCCGGGGTCGAGCACCGGGGAGCTGTTTTTT. Translating it yields CASSLPGSSTGELFF.

The chain joins TRBV7-2 to TRBJ1-2, with D tentatively TRBD1 (6 bases). Germline loops: CDR1 SGHTA, CDR2 FQGNSA. Trimming pared 7 bases from V and 1 base from J, leaving 19 bases between. The CDR3 extends over 16 amino acids. The CDR3 bases are TGTGCCAGCACCCTGAGAAGGACAGACCTTAACTATGGCTACACCTTC. It encodes CASTLRRTDLNYGYTF.